Below, 20 T cell receptor beta chains from the same sample are listed, as sequenced in a study of blood T cells in healthy people across ages. The second PCR ran 7 to 11 cycles with a sample-barcoded 5' primer and J-beta primers. TCRdb fed the 5' RACE reads into MiXCR, producing one record per CDR3 protein. The sample lists under 2 million distinct CDR3 sequences, 30% to 40% occurring once. The specimen was blood. These receptors all come from a woman in her thirties in good health.

This clonotype was counted a few times. The CDR3 loop is CARPRSGALDPRETQYF. The CDR3 nucleotides are TGCGCCAGACCAAGATCAGGGGCGCTAGACCCTAGGGAGACCCAGTACTTC. The chain is built from TRBV10-1 and TRBJ2-5; possibly TRBD1 for D (6 bases). Germline CDR1 reads WNHNN; CDR2 reads SYGVQD (reference sequence). Between the trimmed V and J ends, which lost 9 bases and 5 bases, there was a span of 28 bases. There are 17 residues in the CDR3.

The chain uses TRBV7-2 and TRBJ2-3; possibly TRBD1 or TRBD2 for D (5 bases each). V was trimmed by 3 bases and J by 0 bases, leaving 13 bases between them. Germline V gene data show CDR1 as SGHTA and CDR2 as FQGNSA. CDR3 length: 16 residues. The CDR3 nucleotides read TGTGCCAGCAGCTTCAGACTCCGGGGCAGCACAGATACGCAGTATTTT. The encoded protein is CASSFRLRGSTDTQYF.

The rearrangement joins TRBV4-2 to TRBJ1-1; 9 bases match TRBD1. After removal of 0 bases from V and 2 bases from J, the junction contained 7 bases not matched to a gene. CDR1 and CDR2 (germline): LGHNA, YNFKEQ. The CDR3 has 17 amino acids. The CDR3 DNA follows: TGTGCCAGCAGCCAAGAGTCACAGGGGGCGATAAACACTGAAGCTTTCTTT. This encodes CASSQESQGAINTEAFF.

The J gene is TRBJ2-7, the V gene TRBV21-1; the table gives TRBD1 as D, unverified against the DNA. TRBV21-1 is a listed pseudogene. This CDR3 spans 17 amino acids. The CDR3 is CASSKEKVQGSSYEQYF. The CDR3 DNA follows: TGTGCCAGCAGCAAAGAGAAGGTCCAGGGGTCCTCCTACGAGCAGTACTTC.

CDR3 amino acids: CASSVGADAPSEQFF. CDR3 coding DNA: TGTGCCAGCAGCGTAGGGGCGGATGCTCCGTCGGAGCAGTTCTTC. The V call is TRBV9, the J call TRBJ2-1; D remains ambiguous. This CDR3 has 15 residues. Germline CDR1 and CDR2: SGDLS and YYNGEE. With 0 bases removed from V and 10 bases from J, the gap between germline ends came to 17 bases. The complete variable domain, with remaining parts taken from reference TRBV9 and TRBJ2-1, reads DSGVTQTPKHLITATGQRVTLRCSPRSGDLSVYWYQQSLDQGLQFLIQYYNGEERAKGNILERFSAQQFPDLHSELNLSSLELGDSALYFCASSVGADAPSEQFFGPGTRLTVL.

This sequence joins TRBV7-9 and TRBJ2-5; no clear D gene. Looked up from germline, CDR1 is SEHNR and CDR2 is FQNEAQ (reference sequence). The germline V and J ends were trimmed by 5 bases and 0 bases, with 16 bases remaining between them. This CDR3 has 16 amino acids. CDR3 in amino acids: CASSPLGPPYQETQYF. CDR3 bases: TGTGCCAGCAGCCCGTTAGGCCCCCCATACCAAGAGACCCAGTACTTC.

V is TRBV20-1 and J is TRBJ2-7, with TRBD1 matching 7 bases. The CDR3 totals 12 residues. CDR1 and CDR2 (germline): DFQATT, SNEGSKA (reference sequence). Written as DNA, the CDR3 is TGCAGCGTGACAGGGTCGGACTACGAGCAGTACTTC. The encoded protein is CSVTGSDYEQYF.

The chain combines TRBV4-1 with TRBJ2-5, with TRBD2 matching 8 bases. Trimming removed 5 bases from V and 5 bases from J; junction bases left unmatched: 10. Looked up from germline, CDR1 is MGHRA and CDR2 is YSYEKL. The CDR3 extends over 15 amino acids. The CDR3 loop is CASSVSSGTGETQYF. CDR3 in DNA: TGCGCCAGCAGCGTTAGTAGCGGGACCGGGGAGACCCAGTACTTC.

On this clonotype itself: One end of the junction varies from germline; a read error may be responsible. V usage is TRBV7-6 and J usage is TRBJ2-1, with D perhaps TRBD2 (6 bases). This CDR3 is built from 16 residues. In germline, CDR1 is SGHVS, CDR2 FNYEAQ. The DNA of the CDR3 is TGTGCCAGCAGCCAAGATAGCGGTAGCTCCTACAATGAGCGGTTCTTC. Translating gives CASSQDSGSSYNERFF.

This clonotype was counted a few times. The chain employs TRBV24-1 and TRBJ1-5; tentatively, D is TRBD1 (5 bases). CDR1 is KGHDR, CDR2 SFDVKD, per germline. The CDR3 totals 15 residues. With 7 bases removed from V and 2 bases from J, the gap between germline ends came to 14 bases. The CDR3 coding sequence is TGTGCCACCAGCGAAGGGACGGTGGGCAATCAGCCCCAGCATTTT. Its protein is CATSEGTVGNQPQHF.

The J gene is TRBJ2-1, the V gene TRBV20-1; D not resolved. The DNA end is a closer match to TRBJ2-7, so the J assignment may be wrong. This CDR3 contains 12 residues. Germline CDR1 reads DFQATT; CDR2 reads SNEGSKA (reference sequence). The CDR3 spells CSAPTPMAEQYF. In nucleotides, the CDR3 is TGCAGTGCTCCTACCCCTATGGCGGAGCAGTACTTC.

The chain uses TRBV6-2 or TRBV6-3 and TRBJ1-5, with 9 positions matching TRBD1. The V gene's germline CDR1 is MNHEY and CDR2 SVGEGT. This CDR3 comprises 18 residues. The V segment lost 6 bases and the J segment 6 bases; nucleotides outside the gene matches: 18. The CDR3 loop reads CASSLRGNAGTGFQPQHF. The CDR3, as DNA: TGTGCCAGCAGCTTACGGGGGAATGCTGGGACAGGGTTTCAGCCCCAGCATTTT.

The gene calls are TRBV4-2 and TRBJ2-1; a possible D gene is TRBD2 (5 bases). Per germline, CDR1 LGHNA and CDR2 YNFKEQ. V lost 0 bases, J lost 6 bases, and 9 bases lay in between. The CDR3 consists of 14 residues. The chain's CDR3 is CASSQDPGSNEQFF. CDR3 nucleotides: TGTGCCAGCAGCCAAGATCCGGGATCCAATGAGCAGTTCTTC.

V and J are TRBV6-2 or TRBV6-3 and TRBJ2-1, with 10 bases lining up with TRBD2. There are 18 residues in the CDR3. J gave up 0 bases and V 2 bases, and 7 bases lay outside the gene matches. The germline V gene encodes CDR1 MNHEY and CDR2 SVGEGT. CDR3 DNA: TGTGCCAGCAGTTACGGGGTTAGCGGGAGGAGCTCCTACAATGAGCAGTTCTTC. Protein sequence: CASSYGVSGRSSYNEQFF.

Regarding this clonotype: A read error may explain this, as a much larger clone is one base away. The chain uses TRBV6-2 or TRBV6-3 and TRBJ1-2, with TRBD1 matching over 7 bases. CDR1 is MNHEY, CDR2 SVGEGT, per germline. Germline trimming cut 7 bases from V and 3 bases from J; bases unmatched to any gene: 2. The CDR3 contains 12 residues. The CDR3 sequence is CASNTGDYGYTF. The CDR3 bases are TGTGCCAGCAACACAGGGGACTATGGCTACACCTTC.

V usage is TRBV7-8 and J usage is TRBJ2-2; 8 bases map to TRBD1. The CDR3 consists of 14 residues. In germline, CDR1 is SGHVS, CDR2 FQNEAQ. V lost 7 bases and J lost 3; bases outside the gene matches: 4. The CDR3 here is CASTRTGYTGELFF. The DNA of the CDR3 is TGTGCCAGCACCCGGACAGGGTACACCGGGGAGCTGTTTTTT.

This clonotype was picked up a small number of times. The rearrangement uses TRBV12-3 or TRBV12-4 and TRBJ2-3; no reliable D call. Trimming took 1 base from V and 3 from J, leaving 14 bases between them. The CDR3 extends over 16 amino acids. CDR3 protein: CASSLGGPSSTDTQYF. CDR3 nucleotide sequence: TGTGCCAGCAGTTTAGGAGGCCCTTCCTCGACAGATACGCAGTATTTT.

The chain carries TRBV20-1 and TRBJ2-2; TRBD2 aligns across 12 bases. The CDR3 loop spans 15 amino acids. In germline, CDR1 is DFQATT, CDR2 SNEGSKA (reference sequence). Trimming removed 3 bases from V and 3 bases from J; junction bases left unmatched: 2. CDR3 amino acids: CSASPSGRDTGELFF. The CDR3, as DNA: TGCAGTGCTAGTCCTAGCGGGAGGGACACCGGGGAGCTGTTTTTT.

The V and J genes are TRBV30 and TRBJ1-2; D remains ambiguous. The CDR3 runs to 13 residues. V lost 8 bases, J lost 4 bases, and 17 bases lay in between. Germline CDR1 reads GTSNPN; CDR2 reads SVGIG (reference sequence). CDR3 sequence: CAQYPNIIYGYTF. The DNA of the CDR3 is TGTGCCCAGTATCCGAATATAATCTATGGCTACACCTTC.

This rearrangement joins TRBV7-8 to TRBJ1-1; TRBD1 matches at 9 bases. Germline CDR1 and CDR2: SGHVS and FQNEAQ. V dropped 5 bases and J dropped 1; count of bases not matched to a gene: 14. This CDR3 is built from 18 residues. The CDR3 DNA reads as TGTGCCAGCAGCCCTCTGGGGACAGGGCCTACCTCGAACACTGAAGCTTTCTTT. Translated: CASSPLGTGPTSNTEAFF.